These T cell receptor beta chains were read from a single sample in a study of T cell repertoires in cytomegalovirus infection. Their antigens are not known. Using its own MiXCR run on the reads, TCRdb lists one record per CDR3 protein. The sample shows about 130,000 distinct CDR3 sequences, 32% of them seen only once. Specimen: CD8+ T cells from cultured PBMCs, collected from culture after CMV antigen stimulation. These receptor sequences come from a human donor in good health (CMV status not recorded). Some clones in this sample may be carry-over from other donors' samples. CDR3s include the opening cysteine and the closing phenylalanine or tryptophan. D genes are given only for firm matches. Clone size is given for some rows only: seen once, a few or many times, or a class if the clone is expanded.

TRBV10-3	.	.	TRBJ2-1	TGTGCCATCAGTGAGTCGGACTCCTACAATGAGCAGTTCTTC	CAISESDSYNEQFF
TRBV20-1	TRBD1	.	TRBJ2-7	TGCAGTGCTAGAGGCCCGGGACAGCTCTACGAGCAGTACTTC	CSARGPGQLYEQYF
TRBV9	.	.	TRBJ1-3	TGTGCCAGCAGCGGCGACAGGGGAAACACCATATATTTT	CASSGDRGNTIYF
TRBV29-1	TRBD1	.	TRBJ2-7	TGCAGCGCCAAGACAGGGGGTTTATACGAGCAGTACTTC	CSAKTGGLYEQYF
TRBV20-1	.	.	TRBJ2-7	TGCAGTGCTAGAGATCGTCAAGGGTCGGGCGAGCAGTACTTC	CSARDRQGSGEQYF
TRBV20-1	TRBD1	few	TRBJ1-1	TGCAGTGCTACCCGGGACAGCGCGAACACTGAAGCTTTCTTT	CSATRDSANTEAFF
TRBV7-2	TRBD2	many	TRBJ2-5	TGTGCCAGCAGCTTAGTCTTCAGCGGGGGCGGGGAGACCCAGTACTTC	CASSLVFSGGGETQYF
TRBV4-1	.	.	TRBJ1-1	TGCGCCAGCAGCCGAGAGGGAAACACTGAAGCTTTCTTT	CASSREGNTEAFF
TRBV10-3	.	.	TRBJ2-7	TGTGCCATCAGTGGGGACTCGAGCGGCTACGAGCAGTACTTC	CAISGDSSGYEQYF
TRBV19	.	few	TRBJ2-7	TGTGCCAGTAGTATAGCGGGGGAGTCCTACGAGCAGTACTTC	CASSIAGESYEQYF
TRBV2	.	.	TRBJ1-3	TGTGCCAGCAGCGAGACCCCTGGAAACACCATATATTTT	CASSETPGNTIYF
TRBV19	TRBD1	many	TRBJ1-1	TGTGCCAGTAGTAGCAGCCGGGACAGGGGATATGAAGCTTTCTTT	CASSSSRDRGYEAFF
TRBV4-1	.	.	TRBJ1-1	TGCGCCAGCGGCCAAGATTGGACGGACCTCATGAACACTGAAGCTTTCTTT	CASGQDWTDLMNTEAFF
TRBV11-2	.	many	TRBJ2-3	TGTGCCAGCAGCTCCAATAGCGGCAATAGCACAGATACGCAGTATTTT	CASSSNSGNSTDTQYF
TRBV7-6	.	.	TRBJ1-2	TGTGCCAGCAGCTTAGACCTGCAAAACTATGGCTACACCTTC	CASSLDLQNYGYTF
TRBV4-1	TRBD1	.	TRBJ2-1	TGCGCCAGCAGTGAGGACAGGGGAGAATACAATGAGCAGTTCTTC	CASSEDRGEYNEQFF
TRBV7-6	TRBD1	.	TRBJ2-5	TGTGCCAGCAGCCCCGGACAGGTCCAAGAGACCCAGTACTTC	CASSPGQVQETQYF
TRBV7-8	TRBD2	.	TRBJ2-1	TGTGCCAGCAGCTCCTCCCGGGGGGATTCCTACAATGAGCAGTTCTTC	CASSSSRGDSYNEQFF
TRBV19	TRBD1	few	TRBJ2-1	TGTGCCAGTAGGGACAGGGGTCGGGATGAGCAGTTCTTC	CASRDRGRDEQFF
TRBV7-2	.	.	TRBJ2-7	TGTGCCAGCAGCCCTAGCGGGGACAGGGGTCTCTACGAGCAGTACTTC	CASSPSGDRGLYEQYF
TRBV12-3/TRBV12-4	TRBD1	many	TRBJ2-1	TGTGCCAGCAGGGCCCCAGGGGGCGCCGACAATGAGCAGTTCTTC	CASRAPGGADNEQFF
TRBV7-9	.	.	TRBJ2-7	TGTGCCAGCTCCGCGCTTGGGGCAGAGTACGAGCAGTACTTC	CASSALGAEYEQYF
TRBV2	.	few	TRBJ2-7	TGTGCCAGCAGCCAAAACGGGGACCACCAGTACTTC	CASSQNGDHQYF
TRBV27	TRBD1	once	TRBJ1-2	TGTGCCAGCAGTTTAAACCCCGGGACAGTCTATGGCTACACCTTC	CASSLNPGTVYGYTF
TRBV7-2	TRBD1	many	TRBJ2-7	TGTGCCAGCAGCTTCAGGCGGTCAGGGGGCGAGCAGTACTTC	CASSFRRSGGEQYF
TRBV12-3/TRBV12-4	.	many	TRBJ2-5	TGTGCCTGCCGGGGGGCACTGGACGCGACCCAGTACTTC	CACRGALDATQYF
TRBV4-1	TRBD1	.	TRBJ1-1	TGCGCCAGCAGCCAAGTTGGACAGGGTTTGCACACTGAAGCTTTCTTT	CASSQVGQGLHTEAFF
TRBV27	.	.	TRBJ2-3	TGTGCCAGCAGTCCACCAGGGGCTAGCACAGATACGCAGTATTTT	CASSPPGASTDTQYF
TRBV11-1	.	.	TRBJ2-7	TGTGCCAGCAGTCTACTTAGGGGCGAGCAGTACTTC	CASSLLRGEQYF
TRBV4-1	.	.	TRBJ1-6	TGCGCCAGCAGCCAAGAACCCGAAAGGAGAGATTCACCCCTCCACTTT	CASSQEPERRDSPLHF
TRBV6-5	.	.	TRBJ1-4	TGTGCCAGCAGTTACTCCTTGGGCAGGTCGGAGGAAAAACTGTTTTTT	CASSYSLGRSEEKLFF
TRBV19	.	.	TRBJ1-1	TGTGCCAGTAGTATAGACGGGGATAATGCCATGAACACTGAAGCTTTCTTT	CASSIDGDNAMNTEAFF
TRBV27	.	.	TRBJ1-1	TGTGCCAGCAGTTTATCGACAGCGGGCGGCACTGAAGCTTTCTTT	CASSLSTAGGTEAFF
TRBV6-2/TRBV6-3	.	.	TRBJ1-1	TGTGCCAGCAGTTACGAGGAGAACACTGAAGCTTTCTTT	CASSYEENTEAFF
TRBV28	.	few	TRBJ1-6	TGTGCCAGCAGCCCCGAGGCGACTACTTATAATTCACCCCTCCACTTT	CASSPEATTYNSPLHF
TRBV11-2	.	few	TRBJ1-3	TGTGCCAGCAGCCCGACGACTGGAAACACCATATATTTT	CASSPTTGNTIYF
TRBV28	.	.	TRBJ2-1	TGTGCCAGCAGTTTAGGGGTCTACCGTAATGAGCAGTTCTTC	CASSLGVYRNEQFF
TRBV12-3/TRBV12-4	.	.	TRBJ1-4	TGTGCCAGCAGTCCGAAGTCGGGCAGCCTTAATGAAAAACTGTTTTTT	CASSPKSGSLNEKLFF
TRBV5-6	.	few	TRBJ2-7	TGTGCCAGCAGCTCTTACCGGGACGGTCCCTACGAGCAGTACTTC	CASSSYRDGPYEQYF
TRBV27	TRBD1	.	TRBJ1-6	TGTGCCAGCAGTTCATCCGGGACAGGGGGTTCACCCCTCCACTTT	CASSSSGTGGSPLHF
TRBV7-4	.	.	TRBJ2-3	TGTGCCAGCAGCTTGATGACAGTCCTCAACACAGATACGCAGTATTTT	CASSLMTVLNTDTQYF
TRBV6-2/TRBV6-3	TRBD2	.	TRBJ2-2	TGTGCCAGCAGCCCTCTCCTAGCGGGGGGGCGATACGGCACCGGGGAGCTGTTTTTT	CASSPLLAGGRYGTGELFF
TRBV5-8	.	.	TRBJ2-5	TGTGCCAGCAGCCGAGACAGAGAGACCCAGTACTTC	CASSRDRETQYF
TRBV19	TRBD1	many	TRBJ1-1	TGTGCCAGTAGCGCGACAGGGGCAGGGCCTGAAGCTTTCTTT	CASSATGAGPEAFF
TRBV20-1	TRBD2	.	TRBJ2-5	TGCAGTGCCCGCTCGGGGAGGGGATATGGGGAGACCCAGTACTTC	CSARSGRGYGETQYF
TRBV20-1	TRBD1	.	TRBJ2-4	TGCAGTGCTTCCACCGGGACAGGGTCAAGTTACGGCATTCAGTACTTC	CSASTGTGSSYGIQYF
TRBV20-1	.	.	TRBJ1-2	TGCAGTGTCCTAGGACTTCTCACAGGGCGAGGTAGAGACTATGGCTACACCTTC	CSVLGLLTGRGRDYGYTF
TRBV28	.	.	TRBJ2-1	TGTGCCAGCAGTTTCCCTCGGGTGTTGGGCTACAATGAGCAGTTCTTC	CASSFPRVLGYNEQFF
TRBV20-1	.	.	TRBJ1-1	TGCAGTGCTAGTTGGGACTCCGGGGTAGCTTTCTTT	CSASWDSGVAFF
TRBV10-3	TRBD1	.	TRBJ2-1	TGTGCCATCACTCTCGACAGGGAATCCTACAATGAGCAGTTCTTC	CAITLDRESYNEQFF
TRBV7-9	TRBD1	.	TRBJ2-3	TGTGCCAGCAGCGGGACAGGGAATTCCCCCACGCAGTATTTT	CASSGTGNSPTQYF
TRBV2	.	.	TRBJ1-2	TGTGCCAGCAGTGATTTAGCGGGGACGGCCTATGGCTACACCTTC	CASSDLAGTAYGYTF
TRBV2	.	.	TRBJ2-7	TGTGCCAGCAGTGAATGGGCAGGGTGGGGTGGCGAGTACTTC	CASSEWAGWGGEYF